This note documents a single T cell receptor (beta chain) sequence. The antigen is not known. The data originate from a study of blood T cells in healthy people across ages. General study points: Conclusively comparing naive with antigen-experienced cells was impossible with unsorted PBMCs. Nothing was known about donor CMV status, and this possibly confounded expanded clonotype changes.

A second PCR, run for 7 to 11 cycles, used a sample-barcoded 5' primer plus a J-beta primer mix. From the 5' RACE reads, TCRdb called clonotypes with MiXCR, one entry per CDR3 protein. Of 650,000 to 1,000,000 distinct CDR3 sequences in the sample, roughly 40% were seen once. Isolated per sample were at least 7 million PBMCs. The germline gives CDR1 SNHLY, CDR2 FYNNEI. Trimming cost V 8 bases and J 9 bases, with 16 bases left between them. The CDR3 sequence is 12 residues long. Material: blood. This TCR came from a man aged 18 to 29 in good health. The chain uses TRBV2 and TRBJ1-1; D remains unclear. This CDR3 is CASEVGGSQAFF. For the CDR3, the DNA is TGTGCCAGCGAAGTTGGTGGGAGCCAAGCTTTCTTT.